A selection of T cell receptor beta chains follows, all from one sample in a study of CD8 T cells in Susac syndrome. TCRdb reprocessed the immunoSEQ multiplex PCR reads via MiXCR and lists one record per CDR3 protein. Counted here are more than 150,000 distinct CDR3 sequences, about 95% occurring once; the ten biggest clones make up approximately 0.17%. Source material: CD4+ T cells from PBMCs. All receptors derive from a human donor with Susac syndrome. The conserved cysteine and the conserved F or W are not part of the CDR3 here. The order of the fields is V gene, CDR3 protein.

TRBV6-6,ASSYSDRDAYEQY
TRBV30,AWSPGQGNFSNQPQH
TRBV5-6,ASNMGKGRTEAF
TRBV7-2,ASSLAGVQLTQY
TRBV27,ASSLKSGEYGYT
TRBV20-1,SANPPRQTTYEQY
TRBV12-3/TRBV12-4,ASSGQGFTGELF
TRBV20-1,SARPRTGDQETQY
TRBV7-2,ASSMRPFSYNEQF
TRBV2,ASSRDRGKETQY
TRBV3-1,ASSLQTGTGAGGYT
TRBV4-1,ASSQPAGTSGYEQY
TRBV4-3,ASSQAPSGGSTDTQY
TRBV15,ATSRVVVSQETQY
TRBV5-6,ASSLPVRGRADEQF
TRBV15,ATSRDSDSNEKLF
TRBV28,ASSFHERFETQY
TRBV15,ATSRDPGNQETQY
TRBV7-2,ASREGRDGNQPQH
TRBV27,ASSLGAGVDTQY
TRBV20-1,SGLISGANVLT
TRBV20-1,SAPSRDTHSPLH
TRBV27,ASSGVYPHNEQF
TRBV24-1,ATSEGAGGLETQY
TRBV2,ASSANSGGTGELF
TRBV18,ASSPFAEGEQY
TRBV12-3/TRBV12-4,ASSPTGSYSPLH
TRBV5-6,ASSSLAGSGDTQY
TRBV7-2,ASSLEGRQGANRAF
TRBV20-1,SASSISPGTQY
TRBV12-3/TRBV12-4,ASRARGAHTDTQY
TRBV6-5,ASSPTAVETQY
TRBV6-6,ASKIREGEKLF
TRBV7-6,ASSHPPSYEQY
TRBV2,ASSETNREIRF
TRBV20-1,SARSQGGSYGYT
TRBV7-9,ASSQGGQGQPQH
TRBV24-1,ATSEGRNEQF
TRBV20-1,SAQTGEKLF
TRBV4-2,ASSPRTSRDIQY
TRBV12-3/TRBV12-4,ASSGQGFYGYT
TRBV25-1,ASSGASGTANTGELF
TRBV20-1,SARGTQNEQY
TRBV20-1,SAYRDDTDTQY
TRBV6-2/TRBV6-3,ASSSPRDAYNEQF
TRBV4-1,ASSQGERQETQY
TRBV12-3/TRBV12-4,ASTTGPGTDTQY
TRBV7-9,ASSPRGGHWGSGANVLT
TRBV12-5,ASGLVSGTGANVLT
TRBV6-5,ASSYTGIHNEQF